The sequence of this TCR beta chain was determined in a study of blood T cell repertoires in COVID-19. At the level of the study: PBMCs, B-cell-depleted T cells, or T cells provided the cDNA or gDNA that made up the material.

The sample holds one count of this clone. Original handling: Reference gene primer amplification gave nucleated cell count estimates. TCRdb's copy holds only in-frame clones and misses some; the assay was immunoSEQ multiplex PCR. That table furnishes V, J and clone size, whereas the DNA furnished D and trimming. Of about 98,000 clones detected, over 70% appear once; the ten largest clones hold roughly 24%. Trimming took 2 bases from V and 7 from J; bases not matched to a gene: 5. The CDR3 is 14 residues long. Germline-derived CDR1 and CDR2 are MDHEN and SYDVKM. The receptor comes from a man in his sixties or seventies with acute or convalescent COVID-19. The chain recombines TRBV28 with TRBJ2-3; the match to TRBD2 covers 8 bases. The sample comprised peripheral blood. The chain's CDR3 is CASSLGLAAYTQYF. CDR3 in DNA: TGTGCCAGCAGTTTAGGACTAGCAGCCTATACGCAGTATTTT. Variable domain in full (rest from reference TRBV28 and TRBJ2-3): DVKVTQSSRYLVKRTGEKVFLECVQDMDHENMFWYRQDPGLGLRLIYFSYDVKMKEKGDIPEGYSVSREKKERFSLILESASTNQTSMYLCASSLGLAAYTQYFGPGTRLTVL.